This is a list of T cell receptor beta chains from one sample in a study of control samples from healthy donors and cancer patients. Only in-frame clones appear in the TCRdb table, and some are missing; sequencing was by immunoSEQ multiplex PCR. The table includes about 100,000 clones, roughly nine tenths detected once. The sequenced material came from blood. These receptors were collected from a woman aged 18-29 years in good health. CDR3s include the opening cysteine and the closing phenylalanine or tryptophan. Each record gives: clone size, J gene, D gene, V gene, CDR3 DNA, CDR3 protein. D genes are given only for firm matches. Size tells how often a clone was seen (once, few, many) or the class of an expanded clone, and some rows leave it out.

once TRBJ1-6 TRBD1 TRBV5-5 TGTGCCAGCAGGCAACTGACCAGGGGGCAAAGCTCCTATAATTCACCCCTCCACTTT CASRQLTRGQSSYNSPLHF
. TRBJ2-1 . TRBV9 TGTGCCAGCAGCGTAGATGGGAATGAGCAGTTCTTC CASSVDGNEQFF
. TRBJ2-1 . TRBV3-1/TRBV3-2 TGTGCCAGCAGCCCAAGTGGGCGGGCGGCCTACAATGAGCAGTTCTTC CASSPSGRAAYNEQFF
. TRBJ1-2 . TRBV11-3 TGTGCCAGCAGCCGCAGCTTGGATGGCTACACCTTC CASSRSLDGYTF
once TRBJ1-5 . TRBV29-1 TGCAGCGTTGCATCTGGGGGCCTTCAGCCCCAGCATTTT CSVASGGLQPQHF
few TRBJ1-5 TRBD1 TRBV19 TGTGCCAGTAGAGCCGGGACAGGGTTGGCTCAGCCCCAGCATTTT CASRAGTGLAQPQHF
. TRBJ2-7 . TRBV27 TGTGCCAGCAGCCCAAGAGGGGGGTCCTACGAGCAGTACTTC CASSPRGGSYEQYF
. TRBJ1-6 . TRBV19 TGTGCCAGTAGTATGTACAGGAGCTCCTATAATTCACCCCTCCACTTT CASSMYRSSYNSPLHF
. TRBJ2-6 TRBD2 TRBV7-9 TGTGCCAGCAGCCCACGGATCCGGGAGGCTGGGGCCAACGTCCTGACTTTC CASSPRIREAGANVLTF
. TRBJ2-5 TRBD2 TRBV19 TGTGCCAGTAAGCCACTAGCGTGGGACCAAGAGACCCAGTACTTC CASKPLAWDQETQYF
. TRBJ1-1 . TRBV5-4 TGTGCCAGCAGCACCGGCAGGGGTTTCGGCACTGAAGCTTTCTTT CASSTGRGFGTEAFF
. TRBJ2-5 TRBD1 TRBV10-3 TGTGCCATCAGGCCGGGACAGGGGATGGAGACCCAGTACTTC CAIRPGQGMETQYF
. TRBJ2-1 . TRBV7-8 TGTGCCAGCAGCTTTCGGGGAGGCTCCTACAATGAGCAGTTCTTC CASSFRGGSYNEQFF
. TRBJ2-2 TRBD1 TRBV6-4 TGTGCCACTAGAGGACAGGGAAACACCGGGGAGCTGTTTTTT CATRGQGNTGELFF
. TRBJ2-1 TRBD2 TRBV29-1 TGCAGCGTTGATGGGATTTCAAGCGGGAGACAGTCCTACAATGAGCAGTTCTTC CSVDGISSGRQSYNEQFF
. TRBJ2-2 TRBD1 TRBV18 TGTGCCAGCTCACCCGCCGGGACAGGGACCGGGGAGCTGTTTTTT CASSPAGTGTGELFF
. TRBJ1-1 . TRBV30 TGTGCCTGGAAACCAACAGGGAACACTGAAGCTTTCTTT CAWKPTGNTEAFF
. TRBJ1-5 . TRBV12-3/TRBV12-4 TGTGCCAGCAGTTTAAGAGGAATACAGCCCCAGCATTTT CASSLRGIQPQHF
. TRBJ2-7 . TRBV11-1 TGTGCCAGCAGCTTCGTTATGGCTGACTGGACCTACGAGCAGTACTTC CASSFVMADWTYEQYF
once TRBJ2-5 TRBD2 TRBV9 TGTGCCAGCAGCGTAGTGACTAGCGGTCTACAGACCCAGTACTTC CASSVVTSGLQTQYF
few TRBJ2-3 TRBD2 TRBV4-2 TGTGCCAGCAGCCCAAACGGACTAGCGGGGGGGGATACGCAGTATTTT CASSPNGLAGGDTQYF
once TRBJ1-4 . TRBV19 TGTGCCAGTAGTAAAGACAGTACAACTAATGAAAAACTGTTTTTT CASSKDSTTNEKLFF
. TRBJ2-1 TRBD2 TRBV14 TGTGCCAGCAGCCAAGATGTGCCGGCGGGAGTTAAGTCGGAGTTCTTC CASSQDVPAGVKSEFF
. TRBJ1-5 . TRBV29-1 TGCAGCGTTTTACAGGCCCAGGGACAGCCCCAGCATTTT CSVLQAQGQPQHF
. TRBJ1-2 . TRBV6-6 TGTGCCAGCAGTGCCTCTATAGGCCACTATGGCTACACCTTC CASSASIGHYGYTF
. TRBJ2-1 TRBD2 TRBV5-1 TGCGCCAGCAGCCCCCGGACTAGCGACCCCAATGAGCAGTTCTTC CASSPRTSDPNEQFF
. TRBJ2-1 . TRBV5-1 TGCGCCAGCAGCTACTCAGGGGAAGGATCCTACAATGAGCAGTTCTTC CASSYSGEGSYNEQFF
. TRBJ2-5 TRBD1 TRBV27 TGTGCCAGCAGCATCCTTGGACAGGGGGTATACTTC CASSILGQGVYF
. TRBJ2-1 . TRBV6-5 TGTGCCAGCAGTTACGCCCGCCTCAACAATGAGCAGTTCTTC CASSYARLNNEQFF
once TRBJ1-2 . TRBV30 TGTGCCTGGACCAGAGTCACCTCGGGCTACACCTTC CAWTRVTSGYTF
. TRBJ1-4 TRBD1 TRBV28 TGTGCCAGCAGTCTTGACAGGGTAGTCGAAAAACTGTTTTTT CASSLDRVVEKLFF
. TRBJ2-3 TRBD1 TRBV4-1 TGCGCCAGCAGCCAAGCCCGGGACAGGGGCTACACAGATACGCAGTATTTT CASSQARDRGYTDTQYF
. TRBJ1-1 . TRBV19 TGTGCCAGTAGTATAAGAGCTTTGGGCAGGAACACTGAAGCTTTCTTT CASSIRALGRNTEAFF
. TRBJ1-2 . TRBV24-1 TGTGCCACCAGTGATTTTGGGCCCTCTGGCTACACCTTC CATSDFGPSGYTF
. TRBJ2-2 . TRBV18 TGTGCCAGCTCACGGAACCAGAGGAACACCGGGGAGCTGTTTTTT CASSRNQRNTGELFF
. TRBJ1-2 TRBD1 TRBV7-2 TGTGCCAGCAGAACGACAGGGGTAGGCTACACCTTC CASRTTGVGYTF
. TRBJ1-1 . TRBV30 TGTGCCTTCACGGAGAGGGGGTCTCGGGGCAGGGACACTGAAGCTTTCTTT CAFTERGSRGRDTEAFF
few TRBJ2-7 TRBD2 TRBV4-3 TGCGCCAGCAGCCAGGGACTAGCGGGGGCTCGGGAGCAGTACTTC CASSQGLAGAREQYF
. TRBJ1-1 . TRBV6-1 TGTGCCAGCAGTGAAACGGGACCGTACACTGAAGCTTTCTTT CASSETGPYTEAFF
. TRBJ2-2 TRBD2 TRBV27 TGTGCCAGCAGTGTTTCAGCGGGGATTACCGGGGAGCTGTTTTTT CASSVSAGITGELFF
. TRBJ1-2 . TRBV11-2 TGTGCCAGCAGCTTGGGCTATGGCTACACCTTC CASSLGYGYTF
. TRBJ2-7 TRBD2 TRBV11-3 TGTGCCAGCAGCCGCACTAGCGGTGCCTACGAGCAGTACTTC CASSRTSGAYEQYF
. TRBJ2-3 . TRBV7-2 TGTGCCAGCAGCTTAGACGGTGGGTCGGATACGCAGTATTTT CASSLDGGSDTQYF
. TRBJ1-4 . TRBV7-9 TGTGCCAGCAGCTTAGGCAAGAGGGCGGGGGAAAAACTGTTTTTT CASSLGKRAGEKLFF
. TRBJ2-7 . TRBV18 TGTGCCAGCTCACCTCCGGGGGACTACGAGCAGTACTTC CASSPPGDYEQYF
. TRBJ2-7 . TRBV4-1 TGCGCCAGCAGCCAATCCCTGAACCGGGACGGATACTCCTACGAGCAGTACTTC CASSQSLNRDGYSYEQYF
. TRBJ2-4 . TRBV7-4 TGTGCCAGCAGCTTATCCCAGGGATACGGGGGTGTTAAAAACATTCAGTACTTC CASSLSQGYGGVKNIQYF
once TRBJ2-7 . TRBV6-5 TGTGCCAGCAGATTGGTGGCGGACTCCTACGAGCAGTACTTC CASRLVADSYEQYF
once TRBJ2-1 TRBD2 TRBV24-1 TGTGCCACCAGTGAACTCAGCGGGAGTAGCTACAATGAGCAGTTCTTC CATSELSGSSYNEQFF
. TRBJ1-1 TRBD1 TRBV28 TGTGCCTGCACCTCAGGGGGAGTCATTGAAGCTTTCTTT CACTSGGVIEAFF
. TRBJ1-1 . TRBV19 TGTGCCAGTAGTTGGCGAGGAATGAACACTGAAGCTTTCTTT CASSWRGMNTEAFF
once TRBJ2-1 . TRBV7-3 TGTGCCAGCAGCTTCAGGGAGAGCTCCTACAATGAGCAGTTCTTC CASSFRESSYNEQFF
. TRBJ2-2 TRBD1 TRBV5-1 TGCGCCAGCAGCTTGAGTTGGGACAGGAATACCGGGGAGCTGTTTTTT CASSLSWDRNTGELFF
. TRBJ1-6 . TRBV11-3 TGTGCCAGCAGCTTAGAGTACGGGAATTCACCCCTCCACTTT CASSLEYGNSPLHF
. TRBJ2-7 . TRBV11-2 TGTGCCAGCAGCTTCGCCCAAACTAACGAGCAGTACTTC CASSFAQTNEQYF